The TCR beta chain described here comes from a study of blood T cells in healthy people across ages. CDR1 DFQATT and CDR2 SNEGSKA come from the germline V gene (reference sequence). This CDR3 comprises 15 residues. The V end lost 0 bases, the J end lost 0 bases, and 9 bases lay between the germline ends. This clonotype was observed a single time. The authors ran a second PCR of 7 to 11 cycles using a sample-barcoded 5' primer and a J-beta primer mix. A single record per CDR3 protein comes from TCRdb applying MiXCR to the 5' RACE reads. The sample consists of some 710,000 distinct CDR3 sequences, 46% of them appearing once.

This TCR was sampled from a man older than 75 in good health. The sequenced material came from blood. The gene calls are TRBV20-1 and TRBJ2-1; possible D gene TRBD1, 5 bases. Here the CDR3 DNA reads TGCAGTGCTAGAGATGATCAGGGCTCCTACAATGAGCAGTTCTTC. Amino acid sequence: CSARDDQGSYNEQFF.